What follows is one T cell receptor (beta chain) and its context. This receptor's antigen is unknown. No clone much larger than this one lies a single base away; base qualities are absent. The sample belongs to a study of cytomegalovirus exposure and HLA in healthy donors (dated by TCRdb to 2016 to 2017). General notes on the study: An earlier analysis of 587 of the donors reported over 250 Gb of sequence data and 95 million to 130 million unique TCR beta sequences obtained from around 180 million T cells. High-throughput TCR immunosequencing, statistical association of individual TCRs with disease status, and machine learning were combined to predict cytomegalovirus infection status. HLA typing included class I and class II loci at four-digit resolution. Typing coverage varied by locus: roughly 629-630 donors for A, B, C, DRB1 and DQB1; 500 to 550 for DQA1; nearly 610 for DPA1; fewer than 480 for DPB1. An earlier analysis of fewer than 700 of the donors applied high-throughput TCR beta sequencing to assess whether each TCR beta V gene segment acted as functional or pseudogenic. Because of strong linkage in the cohort, a few DR-DQ haplotypes were treated as single units for association and clustering. Rather than using new phenotypic data, the later analysis identified candidate immune exposures from TCR beta sequences and from how often those sequences occurred across donors. In a later analysis, previously published TCR beta repertoires from several hundred donors were re-analyzed and high-resolution HLA genotyping was added so that TCR occurrence patterns could be studied. A later genetic analysis took genome-wide SNP genotypes for about three fifths of the roughly 700 donors and used that subset as a discovery cohort. The aim of the study was to test whether cataloging public T cell receptors could identify signatures of past pathogen exposure. About 280 gigabases of sequencing data and 70 million to 100 million unique TCR sequences made up an early release that covered around 640 HLA-typed donors. The study used immunosequencing to profile the T cell repertoires of approximately 640 subjects and linked those repertoires to cytomegalovirus serostatus. Donor age, sex, ethnicity and CMV serostatus were compiled alongside the repertoire data. All discovery cohort repertoires had been generated on a single sequencing platform. On average, around 230,000 unique TCR beta nucleotide sequences were sequenced per donor among 350 to 400 genotyped donors of the cohort, with 15% to 20% of those sequences being non-productive. In addition to the first cohort of 666 subjects, a separate validation cohort of 120 different subjects was used. Of the 300 to 450 genotyped donors, roughly 80% were placed in the genetic ancestry cluster associated with self-reported Caucasian donors.

Library method: the immunoSEQ multiplex PCR assay. A mixture of 60 forward primers for TCR Vbeta segments and 13 reverse primers for TCR Jbeta segments was used in the multiplex PCR. The CDR3 region of rearranged TCR beta genes was amplified from genomic DNA with a multiplex PCR assay. The amplified TCR beta libraries were sequenced on the Illumina HiSeq System as 87-base-pair reads. Per the authors' processing: In a later analysis, some 80 million unique TCR beta chains were counted across the roughly 670 repertoires, and around 10 million of these chains were shared by at least two donors. A nearest-neighbor algorithm error-corrected the raw reads and collapsed the reads into unique sequences, merging closely related sequences to remove PCR and sequencing errors. CDR3 sequences were aligned to IMGT reference sequences to assign V, D and J gene segments. Each retained sequence needed at least a six-nucleotide match to both a V gene segment and a J gene segment. Rearrangements were called productive when the CDR3 lacked stop codons and stayed in frame with V and J; all others were non-productive. Following IMGT convention, CDR3 was defined as the stretch from the second conserved V-encoded cysteine up to the conserved J-encoded phenylalanine. The earlier analysis of about 640 of the donors excluded any sequence lacking an unambiguous match to a single V gene segment. An earlier analysis of around 600 of the donors classified V segments as functional when productive rearrangements were above 56.7% and as segregating when the standard deviation between donors was above 5%. A statistical classification framework was developed to diagnose cytomegalovirus status using the catalog of TCR beta chain sequences. V and J gene assignment, in a later analysis, came from comparing TCR nucleotide sequences with IMGT/GENE-DB human TR gene sequences. Using the TCRdist pipeline, a later analysis assigned CDR3 sequences along with most-parsimonious VDJ recombination scenarios. In a later analysis, each TCR beta chain was defined by its CDR3 amino acid sequence together with its V-gene family, and reads without a unique V-gene family were excluded. To address suspected cross-contamination and a sequencing artifact, a later analysis removed 450 to 700 highly shared, low-generation-probability nucleotide sequences. A later analysis calculated a clonal expansion index for each public chain from normalized within-repertoire ranks of inferred template counts. A later analysis computed generation probabilities with a VDJ recombination model fitted to out-of-frame rearrangements, and checked the results against IGoR. In a later analysis, hypergeometric tests were used to score TCR-TCR, TCR-HLA and TCR-CMV co-occurrence, with a repertoire-size bias correction applied to TCR pairs. False discovery rates were estimated in a later analysis by permuting HLA or CMV assignments 20 times. In a later analysis, co-occurring TCRs were grouped using DBSCAN, with TCRdist sequence similarity added in when clustering inside HLA-allele-positive subsets. Repertoires with fewer than 30,000 or more than 120,000 public chains were left out of co-occurrence clustering, as were five repertoires with anomalous nucleotide sharing. In its TCRdb copy, this immuneACCESS table keeps in-frame sequences only and misses some clones. Where compared with another copy, unresolved V genes explain less than half of these, and the others have no known cause. That table furnishes V, J and clone size, whereas the DNA furnished D and trimming. This sample has about 100,000 clones in its table, and more than 65% of those were observed once. The ten most abundant clones make up 1.2% of the sample.

The cohort comprised fewer than 700 healthy bone marrow donors. At the time of sampling, every cohort member was nominally healthy, though immune exposures that went unrecorded were likely present. The donor was CMV seronegative and belonged to the group of 320 or so seronegative cohort members. Every donor gave a peripheral blood sample, and the peripheral blood mononuclear cells from that sample were used for TCR beta sequencing. Genomic DNA was extracted from the blood cell samples with the Qiagen DNeasy Blood Extraction Kit. General study outcomes and caveats: In a later analysis, HLA-associated TCR beta chains were found to be more clonally expanded and to have lower generation probabilities than equally common non-associated chains. A cluster of highly shared sequence variants was judged likely to be a technical artifact of the sequencing pipeline. The earlier analysis of 587 of the donors excluded roughly 16 rarely observed V segments, including chromosome 9 orphons, because counts were too low. A further reported finding was that TCR beta sequences accurately predicted the HLA-A and HLA-B alleles for most subjects in the first cohort. According to a later analysis, parvovirus B19, influenza, CMV and Epstein-Barr virus appeared linked to several top co-occurrence clusters. CMV serostatus was the only immune exposure information available for the cohort. Presence/absence analyses assumed roughly uniform sequencing depth across donors, an assumption that may not hold. A later analysis found that TCR association rates varied across HLA loci, with DRB1 alleles showing the most associated TCRs and HLA-C alleles the fewest. Because some donors lacked HLA typing at each locus, the association tests relied only on the typed subset. A few of the identified cytomegalovirus-associated TCR beta chains were confirmed in vitro to be specific for cytomegalovirus antigens. Linkage disequilibrium might explain the correlated functional status among segregating V segments, but an unknown experimental factor could not be ruled out. According to a later genetic analysis, donors in an Asian-associated ancestry cluster had fewer N-insertions in productive TCRs than the roughly 700-donor mean. The authors suggested that the approach could potentially be extended to other disease states and immunological phenotypes. A later analysis associated about 16,000 TCR beta sequences with specific HLA alleles at a false discovery rate of 0.05. The study listed 164 TCR beta chains as associated with cytomegalovirus. An earlier analysis of approximately 600 of the donors showed that most TCR beta V segments appeared in productive rearrangements either about 87% or about 30% of the time, which broadly matched IMGT annotations. The cohort was sequenced for TCR beta chains only, and without alpha or paired-chain data the features that could be detected were limited. While some public TCRs were present in many individuals, most TCR sequences turned up only very rarely across donors. Strong co-occurrence of HLA alleles, especially DR and DQ, made assigning TCR associations to individual alleles difficult. V-gene and J-gene trimming of TCR beta chains was associated with a missense DCLRE1C variant in a later genetic analysis, and the association was replicated in an independent cohort. A later analysis found that most CMV-associated TCR beta chains appeared HLA-restricted, with HLA associations seemingly driven largely by CMV exposure. In both the original and validation cohorts, the classifier was reported to diagnose cytomegalovirus status with high specificity and sensitivity.

Sequencing input: PBMCs. The receptor was derived from a woman under 30 in good health and CMV-seronegative.

The nucleotides are TGTGCCTGGGGGACAGGGGGCGGAAGCGCTGAAGCTTTCTTT. Its translation is CAWGTGGGSAEAFF. The chain employs TRBV30 and TRBJ1-1, and 12 bases in between align with TRBD1. The CDR3 starts with the cysteine, ends with the phenylalanine, and has 14 residues. The read is trimmed to its CDR3 DNA, 42 bases read in frame from base 1. Trimming takes 5 bases off V and 6 bases off J; junction bases not matched to a gene: 7. The germline V gene (reference sequence) provides CDR1 GTSNPN and CDR2 SVGIG.